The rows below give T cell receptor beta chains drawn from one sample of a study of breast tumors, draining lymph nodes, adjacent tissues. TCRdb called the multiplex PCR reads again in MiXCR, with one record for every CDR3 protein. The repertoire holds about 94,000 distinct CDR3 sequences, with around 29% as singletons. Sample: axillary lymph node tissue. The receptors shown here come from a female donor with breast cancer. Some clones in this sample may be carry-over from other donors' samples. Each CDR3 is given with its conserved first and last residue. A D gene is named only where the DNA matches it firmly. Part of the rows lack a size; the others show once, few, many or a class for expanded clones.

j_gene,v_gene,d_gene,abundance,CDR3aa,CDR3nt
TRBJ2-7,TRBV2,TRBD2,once,CASSVVLAGTYDEQYF,TGTGCCAGCAGTGTAGTACTAGCGGGAACCTACGACGAGCAGTACTTC
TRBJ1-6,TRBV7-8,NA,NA,CASSLAGISPLHF,TGTGCCAGCAGCCTGGCGGGGATTTCACCCCTCCACTTT
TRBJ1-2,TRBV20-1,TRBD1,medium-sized,CSAPDRVSRGYTF,TGCAGTGCCCCGGACAGGGTATCGCGTGGCTACACCTTC
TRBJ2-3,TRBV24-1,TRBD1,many,CATSETHRDRGTDTQYF,TGTGCCACCAGTGAGACCCACCGGGACAGGGGCACAGATACGCAGTATTTT
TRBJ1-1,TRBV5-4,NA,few,CASSRGANTEAFF,TGTGCCAGCAGCCGAGGGGCGAACACTGAAGCTTTCTTT
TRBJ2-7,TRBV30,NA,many,CAWSGGSYEQYF,TGTGCCTGGAGTGGAGGGTCCTACGAGCAGTACTTC
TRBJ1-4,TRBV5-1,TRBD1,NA,CASSWVRGREKLFF,TGCGCCAGCAGCTGGGTCAGGGGGAGGGAAAAACTGTTTTTT
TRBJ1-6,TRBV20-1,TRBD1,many,CSAPTGTGINSPLHF,TGCAGTGCTCCTACCGGGACAGGGATAAATTCACCCCTCCACTTT
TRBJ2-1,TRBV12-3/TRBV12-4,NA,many,CASSLILFNEQFF,TGTGCCAGCAGTTTAATCCTCTTCAATGAGCAGTTCTTC
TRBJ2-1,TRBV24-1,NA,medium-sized,CATSDPYNEQFF,TGTGCCACCAGTGACCCCTACAATGAGCAGTTCTTC
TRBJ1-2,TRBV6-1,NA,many,CASSLYANYGYTF,TGTGCCAGCAGCCTCTACGCTAACTATGGCTACACCTTC
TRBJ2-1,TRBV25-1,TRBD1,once,CASSEPGQYNEQFF,TGTGCCAGCAGTGAACCGGGACAGTACAATGAGCAGTTCTTC
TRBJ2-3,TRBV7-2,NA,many,CASSTSWADTQYF,TGTGCCAGCAGCACCTCCTGGGCAGATACGCAGTATTTT
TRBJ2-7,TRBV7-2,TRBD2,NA,CASNLTSGSYEQHF,TGTGCCAGCAACTTGACTAGCGGGAGCTACGAGCAGCACTTC
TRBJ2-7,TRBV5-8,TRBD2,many,CASSLARGLAAHEQYF,TGTGCCAGCAGCTTGGCGAGGGGACTAGCGGCCCACGAGCAGTACTTC
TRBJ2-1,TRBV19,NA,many,CASSIGGANYNEQFF,TGTGCCAGTAGTATTGGGGGGGCTAACTACAATGAGCAGTTCTTC
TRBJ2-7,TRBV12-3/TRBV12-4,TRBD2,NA,CASSLMGGSEQYF,TGTGCCAGCAGCTTGATGGGCGGGAGCGAGCAGTACTTC
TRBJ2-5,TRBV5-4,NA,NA,CASSLIGVQETQYF,TGTGCCAGCAGCTTGATCGGGGTCCAAGAGACCCAGTACTTC
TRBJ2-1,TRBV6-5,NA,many,CASSYPAGVGNNEQFF,TGTGCCAGCAGTTACCCCGCCGGAGTGGGGAACAATGAGCAGTTCTTC